The table lists the clone carrying this T cell receptor beta chain with many counts. TCRdb re-called the 5' RACE reads with MiXCR, one entry per CDR3 protein. The table lists 130,000 or so distinct CDR3 sequences, roughly 4% of them singletons, with more than 1.2% in the top ten. Total RNA was isolated from unfractionated whole blood. V was cut by 6 bases and J by 4 bases, with 15 bases left in between. The CDR3 contains 14 residues. The entry originates in a study of human T cells and chemical hapten exposure. J is TRBJ1-1 and V is TRBV12-3 or TRBV12-4, with D uncertain. The clonotype originates from a female donor in good health. As DNA, the CDR3 is TGTGCCAGCAGACGTCTCACCGGTGGCACTGAAGCTTTCTTT. Residues: CASRRLTGGTEAFF.